This record concerns one T cell receptor (beta chain) sequence. The sample belongs to a study of blood T cell repertoires in COVID-19. Whole-study context: T cells, B-cell-depleted T cells, or PBMCs provided the cDNA or gDNA that served as material.

Study processing details: Researchers report that nucleated cell counts were estimated from reference gene primer amplification. Sequencing used immunoSEQ multiplex PCR; TCRdb keeps in-frame clones, though not all of them. The V and J calls and the clone size are those of that table, but D and trimming were determined from the DNA. This table has a few hundred thousand clones, 85% to 90% appearing once. V lost 6 bases to trimming and J lost 6 bases, with 15 bases between them. CDR1 SQVTM and CDR2 ANQGSEA come from the germline V gene. The CDR3 runs to 13 residues. Sequenced input: PBMCs or T cells enriched from blood (not recorded which). This receptor was obtained from a woman aged 18-29 years with acute COVID-19. This chain joins TRBV29-1 and TRBJ2-4; the D gene is possibly TRBD2 (5 bases). This chain's CDR3 is CSVAARLANIQYF. CDR3 nucleotide sequence: TGCAGCGTCGCAGCTCGCCTAGCAAACATTCAGTACTTC.